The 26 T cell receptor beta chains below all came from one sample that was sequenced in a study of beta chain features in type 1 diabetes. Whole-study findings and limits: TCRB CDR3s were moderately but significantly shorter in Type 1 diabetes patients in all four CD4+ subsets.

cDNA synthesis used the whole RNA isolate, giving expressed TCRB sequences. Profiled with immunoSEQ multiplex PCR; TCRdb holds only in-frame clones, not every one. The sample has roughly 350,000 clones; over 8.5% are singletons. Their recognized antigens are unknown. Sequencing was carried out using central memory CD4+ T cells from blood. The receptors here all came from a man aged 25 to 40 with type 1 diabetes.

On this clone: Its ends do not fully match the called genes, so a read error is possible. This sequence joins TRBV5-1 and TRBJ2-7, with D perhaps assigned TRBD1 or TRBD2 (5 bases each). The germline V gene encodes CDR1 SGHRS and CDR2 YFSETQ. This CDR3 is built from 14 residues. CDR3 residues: CVSSPAGTPYEQYF. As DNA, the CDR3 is TGCGTCAGCAGCCCGGCCGGGACGCCCTACGAGCAGTACTTC.

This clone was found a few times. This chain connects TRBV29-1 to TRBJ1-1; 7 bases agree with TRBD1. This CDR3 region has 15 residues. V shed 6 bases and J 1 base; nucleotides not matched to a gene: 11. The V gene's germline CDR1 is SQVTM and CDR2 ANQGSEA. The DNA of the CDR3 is TGCAGCGTGAAAAAATCGGGACAGAGGAACACTGAAGCTTTCTTT. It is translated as CSVKKSGQRNTEAFF.

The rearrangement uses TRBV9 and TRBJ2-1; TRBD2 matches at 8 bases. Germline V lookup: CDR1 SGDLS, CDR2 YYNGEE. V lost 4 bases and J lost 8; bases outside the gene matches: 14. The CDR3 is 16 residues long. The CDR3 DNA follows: TGTGCCAGCAGCAAAGTAGGGAGCGGGAGCCCGGATGAGCAGTTCTTC. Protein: CASSKVGSGSPDEQFF. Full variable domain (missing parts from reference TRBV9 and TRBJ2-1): DSGVTQTPKHLITATGQRVTLRCSPRSGDLSVYWYQQSLDQGLQFLIQYYNGEERAKGNILERFSAQQFPDLHSELNLSSLELGDSALYFCASSKVGSGSPDEQFFGPGTRLTVL.

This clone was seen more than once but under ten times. In DNA, the CDR3 is TGTGCCAGCAGTGGGACAGGGTACTACGAGCAGTACTTC. It encodes CASSGTGYYEQYF. The genes are TRBV6-1 and TRBJ2-7; 8 bases map to TRBD1. Germline V lookup: CDR1 MNHNS, CDR2 SASEGT. The CDR3 has 13 amino acids. Unmatched junction bases numbered 2, after V lost 4 bases and J lost 3 bases.

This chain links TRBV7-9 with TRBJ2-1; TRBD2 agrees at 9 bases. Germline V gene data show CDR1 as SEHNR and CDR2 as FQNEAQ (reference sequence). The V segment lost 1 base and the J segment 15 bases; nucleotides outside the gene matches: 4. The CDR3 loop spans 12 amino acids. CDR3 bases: TGTGCCAGCAGCTTAGAAGCGGGAGGATGGTTCTTC. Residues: CASSLEAGGWFF.

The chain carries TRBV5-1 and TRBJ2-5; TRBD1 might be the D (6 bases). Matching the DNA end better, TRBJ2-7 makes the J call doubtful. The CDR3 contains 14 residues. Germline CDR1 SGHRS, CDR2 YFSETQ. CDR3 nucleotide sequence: TGCGCCAGCAGCTTAACAGGGAGTGGAAACGAGCAGTACTTC. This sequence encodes CASSLTGSGNEQYF.

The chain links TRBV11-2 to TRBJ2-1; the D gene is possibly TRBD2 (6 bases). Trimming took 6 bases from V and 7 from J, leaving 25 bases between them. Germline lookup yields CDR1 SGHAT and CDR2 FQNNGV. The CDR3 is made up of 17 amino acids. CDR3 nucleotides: TGTGCCAGCAGATTCCCGTGGCAGCTAGGACTATTAAATGAGCAGTTCTTC. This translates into CASRFPWQLGLLNEQFF.

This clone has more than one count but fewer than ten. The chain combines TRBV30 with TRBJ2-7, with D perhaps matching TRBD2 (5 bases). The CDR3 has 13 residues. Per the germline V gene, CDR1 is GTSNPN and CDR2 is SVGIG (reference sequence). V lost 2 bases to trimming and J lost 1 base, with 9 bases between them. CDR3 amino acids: CAWSSRDSYEQYF. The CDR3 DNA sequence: TGTGCCTGGAGTTCCCGGGATTCCTACGAGCAGTACTTC. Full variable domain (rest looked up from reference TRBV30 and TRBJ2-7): SQTIHQWPATLVQPVGSPLSLECTVEGTSNPNLYWYRQAAGRGLQLLFYSVGIGQISSEVPQNLSASRPQDRQFILSSKKLLLSDSGFYLCAWSSRDSYEQYFGPGTRLTVT.

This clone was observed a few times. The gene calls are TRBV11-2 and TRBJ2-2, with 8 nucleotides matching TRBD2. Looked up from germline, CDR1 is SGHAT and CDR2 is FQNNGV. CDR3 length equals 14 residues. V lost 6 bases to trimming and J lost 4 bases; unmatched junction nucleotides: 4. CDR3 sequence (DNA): TGTGCCAGCAGAGCGGGAGTAGGCACCGGGGAGCTGTTTTTT. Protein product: CASRAGVGTGELFF. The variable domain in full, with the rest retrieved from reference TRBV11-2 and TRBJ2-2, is EAGVAQSPRYKIIEKRQSVAFWCNPISGHATLYWYQQILGQGPKLLIQFQNNGVVDDSQLPKDRFSAERLKGVDSTLKIQPAKLEDSAVYLCASRAGVGTGELFFGEGSRLTVL.

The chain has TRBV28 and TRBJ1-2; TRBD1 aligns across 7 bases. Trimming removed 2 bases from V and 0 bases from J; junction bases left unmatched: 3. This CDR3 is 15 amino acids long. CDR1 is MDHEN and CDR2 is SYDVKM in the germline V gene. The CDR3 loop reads CASSLGDRANYGYTF. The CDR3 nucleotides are TGTGCCAGCAGTTTAGGCGACAGGGCTAACTATGGCTACACCTTC.

The CDR3 sequence: CAIHEPGQPNTIYF. In DNA, the CDR3 is TGTGCCATCCACGAACCGGGACAGCCAAACACCATATATTTT. The chain joins TRBV27 to TRBJ1-3, with 7 bases lining up with TRBD1. Germline-derived CDR1 and CDR2 are MNHEY and SMNVEV (reference sequence). The CDR3 covers 14 residues. J lost 6 bases, V lost 10 bases, and 12 bases had no gene match.

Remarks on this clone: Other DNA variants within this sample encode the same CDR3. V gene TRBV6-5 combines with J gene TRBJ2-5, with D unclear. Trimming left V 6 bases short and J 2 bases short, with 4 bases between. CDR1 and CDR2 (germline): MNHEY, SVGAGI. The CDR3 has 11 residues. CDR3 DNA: TGTGCCAGCAGGTATCAAGAGACCCAGTACTTC. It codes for CASRYQETQYF.

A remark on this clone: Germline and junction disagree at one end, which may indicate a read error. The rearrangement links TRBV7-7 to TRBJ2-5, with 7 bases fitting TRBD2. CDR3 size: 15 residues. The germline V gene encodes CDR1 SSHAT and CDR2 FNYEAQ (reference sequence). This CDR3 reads CASSLVGGNQETQYF. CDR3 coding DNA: TGTGCTAGCAGCCTCGTGGGAGGGAACCAAGAGACCCAGTACTTC.

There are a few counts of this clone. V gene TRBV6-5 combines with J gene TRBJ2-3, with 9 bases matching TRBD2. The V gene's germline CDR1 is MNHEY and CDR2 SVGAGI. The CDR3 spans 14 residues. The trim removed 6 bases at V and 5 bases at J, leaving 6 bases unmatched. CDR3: CASSRLLAGDTQYF. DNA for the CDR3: TGTGCCAGCAGCCGCTTACTAGCGGGAGATACGCAGTATTTT.

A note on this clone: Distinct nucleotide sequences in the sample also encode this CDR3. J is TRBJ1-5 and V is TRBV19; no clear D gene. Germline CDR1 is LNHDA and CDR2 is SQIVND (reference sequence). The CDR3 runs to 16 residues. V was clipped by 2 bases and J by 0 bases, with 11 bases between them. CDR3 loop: CASSIWRPNSNQPQHF. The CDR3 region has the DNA TGTGCCAGTAGTATATGGCGTCCGAATAGCAATCAGCCCCAGCATTTT.

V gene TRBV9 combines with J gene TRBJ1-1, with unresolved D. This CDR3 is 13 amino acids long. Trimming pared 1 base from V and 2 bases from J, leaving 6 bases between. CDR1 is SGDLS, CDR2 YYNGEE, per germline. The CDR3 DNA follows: TGTGCCAGCAGCGTAAGGCCAAACACTGAAGCTTTCTTT. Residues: CASSVRPNTEAFF.

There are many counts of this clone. The CDR3 coding sequence is TGCGCCAGCAGTCAATCGAGGAATGAGCAGTTCTTC. Translation gives CASSQSRNEQFF. The chain uses TRBV23-1 and TRBJ2-1; D call uncertain. TRBV23-1 is an ORF, with its function uncertain. Between the trimmed V and J ends, which lost 0 bases and 7 bases, there was a span of 4 bases. The CDR3 runs 12 residues.

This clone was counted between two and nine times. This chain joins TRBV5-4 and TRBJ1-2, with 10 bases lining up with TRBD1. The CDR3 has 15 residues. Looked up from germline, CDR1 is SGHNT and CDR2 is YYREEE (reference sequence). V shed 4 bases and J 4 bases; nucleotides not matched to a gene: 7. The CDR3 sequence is CASSTPGQGSYGYTF. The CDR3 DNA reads TGTGCCAGCAGCACACCGGGACAGGGGTCCTATGGCTACACCTTC.

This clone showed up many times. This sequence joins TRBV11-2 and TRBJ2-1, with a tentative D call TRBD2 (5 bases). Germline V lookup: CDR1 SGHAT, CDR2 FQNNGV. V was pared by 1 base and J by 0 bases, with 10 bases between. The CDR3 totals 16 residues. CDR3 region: CASSLAPSLSYNEQFF. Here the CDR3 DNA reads TGTGCCAGCAGCTTAGCCCCTAGCCTCTCCTACAATGAGCAGTTCTTC. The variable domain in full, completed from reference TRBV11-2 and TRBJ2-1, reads EAGVAQSPRYKIIEKRQSVAFWCNPISGHATLYWYQQILGQGPKLLIQFQNNGVVDDSQLPKDRFSAERLKGVDSTLKIQPAKLEDSAVYLCASSLAPSLSYNEQFFGPGTRLTVL.

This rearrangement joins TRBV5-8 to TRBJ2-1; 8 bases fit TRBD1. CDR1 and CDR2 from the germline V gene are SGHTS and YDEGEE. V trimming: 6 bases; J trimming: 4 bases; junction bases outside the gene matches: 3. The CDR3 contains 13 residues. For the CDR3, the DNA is TGTGCCAGCACCCGGACAGGGTACAATGAGCAGTTCTTC. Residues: CASTRTGYNEQFF.

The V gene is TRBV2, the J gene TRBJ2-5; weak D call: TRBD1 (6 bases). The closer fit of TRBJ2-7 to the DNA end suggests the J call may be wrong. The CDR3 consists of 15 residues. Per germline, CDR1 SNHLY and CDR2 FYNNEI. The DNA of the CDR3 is TGTGCCAGCAGTCGGAGTCCGGGACACCCCTACGAGCAGTACTTC. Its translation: CASSRSPGHPYEQYF.

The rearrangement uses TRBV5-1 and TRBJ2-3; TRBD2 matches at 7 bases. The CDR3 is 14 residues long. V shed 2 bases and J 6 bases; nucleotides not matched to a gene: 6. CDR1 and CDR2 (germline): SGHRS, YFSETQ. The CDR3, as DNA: TGCGCCAGCAGCTTAGCGGGGCCGTTCGATACGCAGTATTTT. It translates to CASSLAGPFDTQYF.

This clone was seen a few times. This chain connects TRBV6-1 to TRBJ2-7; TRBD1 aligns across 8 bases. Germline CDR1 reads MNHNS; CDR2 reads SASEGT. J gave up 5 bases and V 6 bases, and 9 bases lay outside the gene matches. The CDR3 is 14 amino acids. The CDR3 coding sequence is TGTGCCAGCAGGTTCGACAGGGGAGAAAACGAGCAGTACTTC. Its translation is CASRFDRGENEQYF.

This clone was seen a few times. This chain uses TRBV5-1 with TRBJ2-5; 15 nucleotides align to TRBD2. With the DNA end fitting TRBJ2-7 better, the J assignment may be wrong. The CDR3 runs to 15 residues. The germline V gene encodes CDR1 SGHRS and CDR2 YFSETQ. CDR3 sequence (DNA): TGCGCCAGCAGCTCAGAGGGACTAGCGGGAGGCGAGCAGTACTTC. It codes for CASSSEGLAGGEQYF.

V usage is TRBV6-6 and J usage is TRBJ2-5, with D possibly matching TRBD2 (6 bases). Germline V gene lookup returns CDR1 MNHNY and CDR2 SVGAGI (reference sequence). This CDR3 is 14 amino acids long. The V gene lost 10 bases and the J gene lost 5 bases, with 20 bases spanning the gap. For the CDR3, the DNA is TGTGCCACTCTCCGATCCCCGGCGGGGGAGACCCAGTACTTC. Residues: CATLRSPAGETQYF.

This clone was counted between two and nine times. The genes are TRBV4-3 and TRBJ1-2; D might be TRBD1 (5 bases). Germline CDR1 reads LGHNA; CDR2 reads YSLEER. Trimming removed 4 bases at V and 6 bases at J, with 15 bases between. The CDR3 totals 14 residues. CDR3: CASSLTPGEHGYTF. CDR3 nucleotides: TGCGCCAGCAGCCTCACCCCGGGGGAGCATGGCTACACCTTC.